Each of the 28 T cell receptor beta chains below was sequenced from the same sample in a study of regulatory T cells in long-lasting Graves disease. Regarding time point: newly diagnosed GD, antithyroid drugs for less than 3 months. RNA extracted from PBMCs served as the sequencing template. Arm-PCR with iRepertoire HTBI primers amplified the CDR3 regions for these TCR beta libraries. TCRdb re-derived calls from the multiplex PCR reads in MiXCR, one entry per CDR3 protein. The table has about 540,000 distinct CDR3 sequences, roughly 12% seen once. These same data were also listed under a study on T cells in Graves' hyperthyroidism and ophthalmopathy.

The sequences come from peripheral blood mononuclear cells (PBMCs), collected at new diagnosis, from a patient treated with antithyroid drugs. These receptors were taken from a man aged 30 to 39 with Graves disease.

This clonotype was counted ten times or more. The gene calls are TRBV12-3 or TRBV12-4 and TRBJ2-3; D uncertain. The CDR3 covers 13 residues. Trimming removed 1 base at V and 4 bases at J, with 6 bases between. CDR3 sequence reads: CASSLGEADTQYF. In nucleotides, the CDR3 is TGTGCCAGCAGTTTAGGAGAAGCAGATACGCAGTATTTT.

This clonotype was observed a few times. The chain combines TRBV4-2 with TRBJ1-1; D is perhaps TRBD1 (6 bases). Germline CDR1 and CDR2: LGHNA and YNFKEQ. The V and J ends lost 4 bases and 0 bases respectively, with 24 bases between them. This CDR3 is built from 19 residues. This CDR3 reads CASSPSAADGGAVNTEAFF. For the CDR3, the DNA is TGTGCCAGCAGCCCCAGCGCGGCTGACGGGGGGGCAGTGAACACTGAAGCTTTCTTT.

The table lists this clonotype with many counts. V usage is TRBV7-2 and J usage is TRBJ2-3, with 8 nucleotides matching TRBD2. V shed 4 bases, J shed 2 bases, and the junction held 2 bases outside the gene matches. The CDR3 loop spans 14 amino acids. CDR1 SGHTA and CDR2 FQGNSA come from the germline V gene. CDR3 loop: CASSYSGNTDTQYF. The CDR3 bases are TGTGCCAGCAGCTATAGCGGGAACACAGATACGCAGTATTTT.

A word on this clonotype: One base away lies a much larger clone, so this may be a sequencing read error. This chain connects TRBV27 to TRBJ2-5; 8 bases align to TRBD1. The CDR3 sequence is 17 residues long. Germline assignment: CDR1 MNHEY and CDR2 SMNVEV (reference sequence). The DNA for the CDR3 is TGTGCCAGCAGTGCGCGGGACAGGATCCAGCAACGAGAGGCCCAGTACTTC. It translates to CASSARDRIQQREAQYF.

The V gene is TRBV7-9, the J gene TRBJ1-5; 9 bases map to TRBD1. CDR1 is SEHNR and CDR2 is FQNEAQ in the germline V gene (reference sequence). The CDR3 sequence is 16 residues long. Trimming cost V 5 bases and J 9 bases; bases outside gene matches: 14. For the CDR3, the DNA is TGTGCCAGCAGCGGGCGGACAGGGGTTTTATCGGGGCCCCAGCATTTT. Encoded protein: CASSGRTGVLSGPQHF.

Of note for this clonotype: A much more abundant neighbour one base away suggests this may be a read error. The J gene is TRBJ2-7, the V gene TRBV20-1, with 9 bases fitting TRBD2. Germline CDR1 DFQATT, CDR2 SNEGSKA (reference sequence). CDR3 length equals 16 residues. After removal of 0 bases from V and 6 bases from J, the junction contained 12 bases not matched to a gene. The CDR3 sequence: CSAREIRAGGLCEQYF. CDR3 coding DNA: TGCAGTGCTAGAGAGATAAGAGCGGGAGGTTTATGCGAGCAGTACTTC.

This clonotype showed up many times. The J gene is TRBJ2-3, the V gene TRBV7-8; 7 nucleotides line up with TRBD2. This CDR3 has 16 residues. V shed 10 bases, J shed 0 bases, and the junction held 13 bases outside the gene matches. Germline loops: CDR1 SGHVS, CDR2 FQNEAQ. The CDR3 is CATSTLAVPSTDTQYF. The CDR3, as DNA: TGTGCCACCTCGACCCTAGCGGTCCCAAGCACAGATACGCAGTATTTT.

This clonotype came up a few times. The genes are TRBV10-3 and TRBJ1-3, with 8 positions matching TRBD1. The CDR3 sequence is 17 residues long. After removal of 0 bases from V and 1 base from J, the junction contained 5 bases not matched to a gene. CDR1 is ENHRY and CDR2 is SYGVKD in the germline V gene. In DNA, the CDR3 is TGTGCCATCAGTGAGTCCCCCCGGACAGGGTCTGGAAACACCATATATTTT. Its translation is CAISESPRTGSGNTIYF.

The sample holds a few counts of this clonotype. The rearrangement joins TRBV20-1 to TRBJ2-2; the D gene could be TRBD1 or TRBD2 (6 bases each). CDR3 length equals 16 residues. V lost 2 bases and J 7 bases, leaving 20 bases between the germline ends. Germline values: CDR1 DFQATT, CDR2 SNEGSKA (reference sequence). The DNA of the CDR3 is TGCAGTGCTAGACACGTGGGGGGCTTTTTTGGCGGGGAGCTGTTTTTT. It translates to CSARHVGGFFGGELFF.

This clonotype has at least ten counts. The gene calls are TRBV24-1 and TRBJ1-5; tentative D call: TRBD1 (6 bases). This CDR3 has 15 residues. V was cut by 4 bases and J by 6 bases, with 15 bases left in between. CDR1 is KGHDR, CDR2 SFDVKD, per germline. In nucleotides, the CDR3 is TGTGCCACCAGTGACCACCGGGACATAGGTCAGCCCCAGCATTTT. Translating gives CATSDHRDIGQPQHF.

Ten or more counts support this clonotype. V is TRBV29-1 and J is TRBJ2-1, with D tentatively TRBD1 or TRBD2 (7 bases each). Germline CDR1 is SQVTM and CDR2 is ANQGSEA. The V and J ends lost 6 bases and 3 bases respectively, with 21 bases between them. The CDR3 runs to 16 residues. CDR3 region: CSVSRGGRLIYNEQFF. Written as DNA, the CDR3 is TGCAGCGTCAGCAGGGGGGGGAGATTGATCTACAATGAGCAGTTCTTC.

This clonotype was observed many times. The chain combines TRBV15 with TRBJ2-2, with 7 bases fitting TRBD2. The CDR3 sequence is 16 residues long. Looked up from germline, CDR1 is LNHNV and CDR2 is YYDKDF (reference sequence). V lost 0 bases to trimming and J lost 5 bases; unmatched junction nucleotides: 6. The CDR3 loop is CATSRDPGSGTGELFF. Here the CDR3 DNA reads TGTGCCACCAGCAGAGATCCGGGTAGCGGGACCGGGGAGCTGTTTTTT.

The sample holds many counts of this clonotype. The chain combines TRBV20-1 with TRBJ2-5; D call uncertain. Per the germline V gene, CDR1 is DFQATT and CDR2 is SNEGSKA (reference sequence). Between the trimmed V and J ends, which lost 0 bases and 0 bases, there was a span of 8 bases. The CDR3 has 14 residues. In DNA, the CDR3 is TGCAGTGCTAGAGATGGACGGGACCAAGAGACCCAGTACTTC. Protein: CSARDGRDQETQYF.

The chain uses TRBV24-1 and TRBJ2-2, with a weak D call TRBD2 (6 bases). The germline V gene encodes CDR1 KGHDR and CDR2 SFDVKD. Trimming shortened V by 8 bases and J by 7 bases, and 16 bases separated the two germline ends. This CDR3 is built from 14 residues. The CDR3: CATKGRAGRGELFF. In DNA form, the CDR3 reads TGTGCCACCAAAGGACGGGCGGGACGCGGGGAGCTGTTTTTT.

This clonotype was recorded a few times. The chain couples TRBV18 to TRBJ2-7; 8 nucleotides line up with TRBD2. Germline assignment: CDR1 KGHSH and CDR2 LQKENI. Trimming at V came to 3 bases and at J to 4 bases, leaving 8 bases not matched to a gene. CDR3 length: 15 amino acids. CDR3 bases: TGTGCCAGCTCACCGGATATGACTAGCGCGTACGAGCAGTACTTC. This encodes CASSPDMTSAYEQYF.

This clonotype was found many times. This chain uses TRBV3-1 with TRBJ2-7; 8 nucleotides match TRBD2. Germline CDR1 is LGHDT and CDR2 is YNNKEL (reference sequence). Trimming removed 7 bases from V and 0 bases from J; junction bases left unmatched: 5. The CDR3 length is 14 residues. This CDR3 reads CASTPSGFSYEQYF. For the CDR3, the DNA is TGTGCCAGCACCCCTAGCGGGTTCTCCTACGAGCAGTACTTC.

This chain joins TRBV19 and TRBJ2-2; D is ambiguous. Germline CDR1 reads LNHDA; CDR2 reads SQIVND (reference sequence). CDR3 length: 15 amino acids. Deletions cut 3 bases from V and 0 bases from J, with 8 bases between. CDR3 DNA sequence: TGTGCCAGTAGTATCACCCTAGCGAACACCGGGGAGCTGTTTTTT. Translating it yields CASSITLANTGELFF.

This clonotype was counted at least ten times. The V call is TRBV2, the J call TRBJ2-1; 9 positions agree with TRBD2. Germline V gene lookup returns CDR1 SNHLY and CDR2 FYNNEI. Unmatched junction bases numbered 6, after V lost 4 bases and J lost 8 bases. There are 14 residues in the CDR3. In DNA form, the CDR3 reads TGTGCCAGCAGTGTGGGACTAGCTGTGGATGAGCAGTTCTTC. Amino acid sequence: CASSVGLAVDEQFF.

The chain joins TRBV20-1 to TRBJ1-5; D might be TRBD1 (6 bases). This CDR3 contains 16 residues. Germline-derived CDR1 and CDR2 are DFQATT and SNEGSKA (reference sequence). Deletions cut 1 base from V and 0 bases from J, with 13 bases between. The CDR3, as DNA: TGCAGTGCTAGAGGGGGGGGGCGGCATAGCAATCAGCCCCAGCATTTT. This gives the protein CSARGGGRHSNQPQHF.

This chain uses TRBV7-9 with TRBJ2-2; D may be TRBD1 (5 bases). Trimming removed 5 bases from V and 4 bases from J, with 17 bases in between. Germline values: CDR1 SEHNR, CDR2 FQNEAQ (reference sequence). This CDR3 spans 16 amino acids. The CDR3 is CASSASRGSGTGELFF. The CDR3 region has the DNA TGTGCCAGCAGCGCCTCTAGGGGTTCGGGCACCGGGGAGCTGTTTTTT.

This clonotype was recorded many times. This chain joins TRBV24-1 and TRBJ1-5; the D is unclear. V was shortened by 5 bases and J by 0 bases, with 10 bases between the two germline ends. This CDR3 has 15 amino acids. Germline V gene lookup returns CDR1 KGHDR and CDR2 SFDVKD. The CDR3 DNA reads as TGTGCCACCAGTGTCGGCAGCAATAGCAATCAGCCCCAGCATTTT. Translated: CATSVGSNSNQPQHF.

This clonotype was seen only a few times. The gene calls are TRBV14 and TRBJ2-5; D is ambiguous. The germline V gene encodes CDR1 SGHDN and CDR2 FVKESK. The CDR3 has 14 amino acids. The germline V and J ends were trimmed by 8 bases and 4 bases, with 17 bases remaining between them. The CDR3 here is CASGDGLLGETQYF. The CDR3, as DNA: TGTGCCAGCGGCGACGGCCTCTTGGGAGAGACCCAGTACTTC. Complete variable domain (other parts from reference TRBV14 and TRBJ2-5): EAGVTQFPSHSVIEKGQTVTLRCDPISGHDNLYWYRRVMGKEIKFLLHFVKESKQDESGMPNNRFLAERTGGTYSTLKVQPAELEDSGVYFCASGDGLLGETQYFGPGTRLLVL.

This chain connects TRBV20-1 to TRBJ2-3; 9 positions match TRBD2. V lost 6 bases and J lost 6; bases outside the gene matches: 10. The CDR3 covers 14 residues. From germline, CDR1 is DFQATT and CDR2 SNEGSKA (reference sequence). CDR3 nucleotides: TGCAGTGCGCTAGCGGGACTCGGATGGGATACGCAGTATTTT. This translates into CSALAGLGWDTQYF.

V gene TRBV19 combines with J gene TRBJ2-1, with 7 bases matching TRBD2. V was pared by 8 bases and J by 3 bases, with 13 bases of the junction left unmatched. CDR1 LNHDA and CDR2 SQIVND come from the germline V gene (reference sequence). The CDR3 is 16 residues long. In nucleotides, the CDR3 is TGTGCCAGTGGCGCGGGCGCGGGAGTAAGCTACAATGAGCAGTTCTTC. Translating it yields CASGAGAGVSYNEQFF.

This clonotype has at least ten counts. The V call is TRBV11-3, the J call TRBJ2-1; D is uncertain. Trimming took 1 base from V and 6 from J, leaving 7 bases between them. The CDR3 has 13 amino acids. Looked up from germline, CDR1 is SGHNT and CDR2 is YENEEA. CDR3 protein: CASSLGRRNEQFF. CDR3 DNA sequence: TGTGCCAGCAGCTTAGGTCGGCGCAATGAGCAGTTCTTC. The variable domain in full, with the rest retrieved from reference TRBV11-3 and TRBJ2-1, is EAGVVQSPRYKIIEKKQPVAFWCNPISGHNTLYWYLQNLGQGPELLIRYENEEAVDDSQLPKDRFSAERLKGVDSTLKIQPAELGDSAVYLCASSLGRRNEQFFGPGTRLTVL.

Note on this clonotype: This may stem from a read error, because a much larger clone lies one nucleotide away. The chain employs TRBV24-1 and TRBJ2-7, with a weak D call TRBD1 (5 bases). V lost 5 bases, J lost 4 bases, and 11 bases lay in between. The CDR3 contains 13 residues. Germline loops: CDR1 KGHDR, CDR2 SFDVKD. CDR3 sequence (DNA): TGTGCCACCAGTGGCCCTGACAGATACGAGCAGTACTTC. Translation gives CATSGPDRYEQYF.

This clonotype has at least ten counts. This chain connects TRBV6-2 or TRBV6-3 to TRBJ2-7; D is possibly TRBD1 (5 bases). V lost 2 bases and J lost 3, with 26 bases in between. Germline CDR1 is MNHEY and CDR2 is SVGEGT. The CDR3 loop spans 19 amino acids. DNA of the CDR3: TGTGCCAGCAGTTACGGTCTGGACACCCCCTCTCTCAGTATCTACGAGCAGTACTTC. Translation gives CASSYGLDTPSLSIYEQYF.

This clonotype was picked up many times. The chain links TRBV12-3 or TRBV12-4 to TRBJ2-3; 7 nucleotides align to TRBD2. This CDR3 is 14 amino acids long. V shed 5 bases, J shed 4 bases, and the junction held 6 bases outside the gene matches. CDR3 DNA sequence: TGTGCCAGCAGTACCGGACTAGGCCCAGATACGCAGTATTTT. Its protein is CASSTGLGPDTQYF.